This TCR beta chain derives from a study of technical replicates of blood from a few donors. Sequencing used immunoSEQ multiplex PCR; TCRdb keeps in-frame clones, though not all of them. The sample comprises 65,000 to 90,000 clones, around 93% of which are singletons, and roughly 0.23% rests with the top ten. The table lists this clone with a count of one. The CDR3 runs 17 residues. Per the germline V gene, CDR1 is SNHLY and CDR2 is FYNNEI. Trimming took 5 bases from V and 2 from J; bases not matched to a gene: 5. What was sequenced was T cells isolated from PBMCs. The gene calls are TRBV2 and TRBJ2-1; 14 bases align to TRBD2. This clonotype originated in a human donor in good health. The CDR3 DNA follows: TGTGCCAGCAGTCTACGACTAGCGGGGGGGCCCTACAATGAGCAGTTCTTC. This codes for CASSLRLAGGPYNEQFF.